The T cell receptor (beta chain) under discussion was sequenced for a study of T cells expressing NK-cell markers. On the study more broadly: One of eight sequenced donors was HCMV-seronegative; the other seven were seropositive. Study-wide results and limits: Five to seven of the donors carried dominant NKG2C+ clonotypes that took up about 1.0-7.0% of their CD8+ T cells.

CDR1 is SGHTA and CDR2 is FQGNSA in the germline V gene. This CDR3 region has 15 residues. TCRdb re-called the 5' RACE reads and catalogs CDR3 proteins one per entry, DNA excluded. This sample contains about 370,000 distinct CDR3 sequences. As concerns this clonotype: Its antigen is still unknown.

This sequence joins TRBV7-2 and TRBJ2-2. The sequence derives from a woman between 45 and 60 years old in good health. Specimen: blood T cells: a sorted CD56 or NKG2C T cell subset, CD4+ or CD8+ T cells, or bulk PBMC T cells (not recorded which). CDR3 region: CASSLTSRNTGELFF.